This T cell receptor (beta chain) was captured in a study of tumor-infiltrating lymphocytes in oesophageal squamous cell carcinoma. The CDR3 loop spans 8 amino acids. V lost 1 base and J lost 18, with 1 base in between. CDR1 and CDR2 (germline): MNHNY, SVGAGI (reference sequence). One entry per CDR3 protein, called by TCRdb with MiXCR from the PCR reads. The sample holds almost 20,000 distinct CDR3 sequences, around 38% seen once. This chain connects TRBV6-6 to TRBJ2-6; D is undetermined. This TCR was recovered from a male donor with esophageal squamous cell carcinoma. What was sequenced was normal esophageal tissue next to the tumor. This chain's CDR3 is CASSYWTF. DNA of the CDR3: TGTGCCAGCAGTTACTGGACTTTC.